The present entry profiles one TCR beta chain with its context. This entry belongs to a study of T-cell memory formation after mild COVID-19. At the level of the study: The two donors had largely donor-specific TCR clusters.

TCRdb called the 5' RACE reads again in MiXCR, with one record for every CDR3 protein. The sample includes about 310,000 distinct CDR3 sequences, 15% of them seen just once. CDR1 and CDR2 from the germline V gene are SGHRS and YFSETQ. Between the trimmed V and J ends, which lost 1 base and 7 bases, there was a span of 12 bases. This CDR3 contains 13 residues. The TCR sequence derives from a man aged 18 to 29 who had mild COVID-19 (a few samples of this study predate the infection). Cell type and time point are not known. Source material: PBMCs or a T cell subset sorted from them (not recorded which). The chain recombines TRBV5-1 with TRBJ2-7; D gene uncertain. CDR3 amino acids: CASSLTSCGEQYF. Here the CDR3 DNA reads TGCGCCAGCAGCTTGACGTCTTGTGGGGAGCAGTACTTC.